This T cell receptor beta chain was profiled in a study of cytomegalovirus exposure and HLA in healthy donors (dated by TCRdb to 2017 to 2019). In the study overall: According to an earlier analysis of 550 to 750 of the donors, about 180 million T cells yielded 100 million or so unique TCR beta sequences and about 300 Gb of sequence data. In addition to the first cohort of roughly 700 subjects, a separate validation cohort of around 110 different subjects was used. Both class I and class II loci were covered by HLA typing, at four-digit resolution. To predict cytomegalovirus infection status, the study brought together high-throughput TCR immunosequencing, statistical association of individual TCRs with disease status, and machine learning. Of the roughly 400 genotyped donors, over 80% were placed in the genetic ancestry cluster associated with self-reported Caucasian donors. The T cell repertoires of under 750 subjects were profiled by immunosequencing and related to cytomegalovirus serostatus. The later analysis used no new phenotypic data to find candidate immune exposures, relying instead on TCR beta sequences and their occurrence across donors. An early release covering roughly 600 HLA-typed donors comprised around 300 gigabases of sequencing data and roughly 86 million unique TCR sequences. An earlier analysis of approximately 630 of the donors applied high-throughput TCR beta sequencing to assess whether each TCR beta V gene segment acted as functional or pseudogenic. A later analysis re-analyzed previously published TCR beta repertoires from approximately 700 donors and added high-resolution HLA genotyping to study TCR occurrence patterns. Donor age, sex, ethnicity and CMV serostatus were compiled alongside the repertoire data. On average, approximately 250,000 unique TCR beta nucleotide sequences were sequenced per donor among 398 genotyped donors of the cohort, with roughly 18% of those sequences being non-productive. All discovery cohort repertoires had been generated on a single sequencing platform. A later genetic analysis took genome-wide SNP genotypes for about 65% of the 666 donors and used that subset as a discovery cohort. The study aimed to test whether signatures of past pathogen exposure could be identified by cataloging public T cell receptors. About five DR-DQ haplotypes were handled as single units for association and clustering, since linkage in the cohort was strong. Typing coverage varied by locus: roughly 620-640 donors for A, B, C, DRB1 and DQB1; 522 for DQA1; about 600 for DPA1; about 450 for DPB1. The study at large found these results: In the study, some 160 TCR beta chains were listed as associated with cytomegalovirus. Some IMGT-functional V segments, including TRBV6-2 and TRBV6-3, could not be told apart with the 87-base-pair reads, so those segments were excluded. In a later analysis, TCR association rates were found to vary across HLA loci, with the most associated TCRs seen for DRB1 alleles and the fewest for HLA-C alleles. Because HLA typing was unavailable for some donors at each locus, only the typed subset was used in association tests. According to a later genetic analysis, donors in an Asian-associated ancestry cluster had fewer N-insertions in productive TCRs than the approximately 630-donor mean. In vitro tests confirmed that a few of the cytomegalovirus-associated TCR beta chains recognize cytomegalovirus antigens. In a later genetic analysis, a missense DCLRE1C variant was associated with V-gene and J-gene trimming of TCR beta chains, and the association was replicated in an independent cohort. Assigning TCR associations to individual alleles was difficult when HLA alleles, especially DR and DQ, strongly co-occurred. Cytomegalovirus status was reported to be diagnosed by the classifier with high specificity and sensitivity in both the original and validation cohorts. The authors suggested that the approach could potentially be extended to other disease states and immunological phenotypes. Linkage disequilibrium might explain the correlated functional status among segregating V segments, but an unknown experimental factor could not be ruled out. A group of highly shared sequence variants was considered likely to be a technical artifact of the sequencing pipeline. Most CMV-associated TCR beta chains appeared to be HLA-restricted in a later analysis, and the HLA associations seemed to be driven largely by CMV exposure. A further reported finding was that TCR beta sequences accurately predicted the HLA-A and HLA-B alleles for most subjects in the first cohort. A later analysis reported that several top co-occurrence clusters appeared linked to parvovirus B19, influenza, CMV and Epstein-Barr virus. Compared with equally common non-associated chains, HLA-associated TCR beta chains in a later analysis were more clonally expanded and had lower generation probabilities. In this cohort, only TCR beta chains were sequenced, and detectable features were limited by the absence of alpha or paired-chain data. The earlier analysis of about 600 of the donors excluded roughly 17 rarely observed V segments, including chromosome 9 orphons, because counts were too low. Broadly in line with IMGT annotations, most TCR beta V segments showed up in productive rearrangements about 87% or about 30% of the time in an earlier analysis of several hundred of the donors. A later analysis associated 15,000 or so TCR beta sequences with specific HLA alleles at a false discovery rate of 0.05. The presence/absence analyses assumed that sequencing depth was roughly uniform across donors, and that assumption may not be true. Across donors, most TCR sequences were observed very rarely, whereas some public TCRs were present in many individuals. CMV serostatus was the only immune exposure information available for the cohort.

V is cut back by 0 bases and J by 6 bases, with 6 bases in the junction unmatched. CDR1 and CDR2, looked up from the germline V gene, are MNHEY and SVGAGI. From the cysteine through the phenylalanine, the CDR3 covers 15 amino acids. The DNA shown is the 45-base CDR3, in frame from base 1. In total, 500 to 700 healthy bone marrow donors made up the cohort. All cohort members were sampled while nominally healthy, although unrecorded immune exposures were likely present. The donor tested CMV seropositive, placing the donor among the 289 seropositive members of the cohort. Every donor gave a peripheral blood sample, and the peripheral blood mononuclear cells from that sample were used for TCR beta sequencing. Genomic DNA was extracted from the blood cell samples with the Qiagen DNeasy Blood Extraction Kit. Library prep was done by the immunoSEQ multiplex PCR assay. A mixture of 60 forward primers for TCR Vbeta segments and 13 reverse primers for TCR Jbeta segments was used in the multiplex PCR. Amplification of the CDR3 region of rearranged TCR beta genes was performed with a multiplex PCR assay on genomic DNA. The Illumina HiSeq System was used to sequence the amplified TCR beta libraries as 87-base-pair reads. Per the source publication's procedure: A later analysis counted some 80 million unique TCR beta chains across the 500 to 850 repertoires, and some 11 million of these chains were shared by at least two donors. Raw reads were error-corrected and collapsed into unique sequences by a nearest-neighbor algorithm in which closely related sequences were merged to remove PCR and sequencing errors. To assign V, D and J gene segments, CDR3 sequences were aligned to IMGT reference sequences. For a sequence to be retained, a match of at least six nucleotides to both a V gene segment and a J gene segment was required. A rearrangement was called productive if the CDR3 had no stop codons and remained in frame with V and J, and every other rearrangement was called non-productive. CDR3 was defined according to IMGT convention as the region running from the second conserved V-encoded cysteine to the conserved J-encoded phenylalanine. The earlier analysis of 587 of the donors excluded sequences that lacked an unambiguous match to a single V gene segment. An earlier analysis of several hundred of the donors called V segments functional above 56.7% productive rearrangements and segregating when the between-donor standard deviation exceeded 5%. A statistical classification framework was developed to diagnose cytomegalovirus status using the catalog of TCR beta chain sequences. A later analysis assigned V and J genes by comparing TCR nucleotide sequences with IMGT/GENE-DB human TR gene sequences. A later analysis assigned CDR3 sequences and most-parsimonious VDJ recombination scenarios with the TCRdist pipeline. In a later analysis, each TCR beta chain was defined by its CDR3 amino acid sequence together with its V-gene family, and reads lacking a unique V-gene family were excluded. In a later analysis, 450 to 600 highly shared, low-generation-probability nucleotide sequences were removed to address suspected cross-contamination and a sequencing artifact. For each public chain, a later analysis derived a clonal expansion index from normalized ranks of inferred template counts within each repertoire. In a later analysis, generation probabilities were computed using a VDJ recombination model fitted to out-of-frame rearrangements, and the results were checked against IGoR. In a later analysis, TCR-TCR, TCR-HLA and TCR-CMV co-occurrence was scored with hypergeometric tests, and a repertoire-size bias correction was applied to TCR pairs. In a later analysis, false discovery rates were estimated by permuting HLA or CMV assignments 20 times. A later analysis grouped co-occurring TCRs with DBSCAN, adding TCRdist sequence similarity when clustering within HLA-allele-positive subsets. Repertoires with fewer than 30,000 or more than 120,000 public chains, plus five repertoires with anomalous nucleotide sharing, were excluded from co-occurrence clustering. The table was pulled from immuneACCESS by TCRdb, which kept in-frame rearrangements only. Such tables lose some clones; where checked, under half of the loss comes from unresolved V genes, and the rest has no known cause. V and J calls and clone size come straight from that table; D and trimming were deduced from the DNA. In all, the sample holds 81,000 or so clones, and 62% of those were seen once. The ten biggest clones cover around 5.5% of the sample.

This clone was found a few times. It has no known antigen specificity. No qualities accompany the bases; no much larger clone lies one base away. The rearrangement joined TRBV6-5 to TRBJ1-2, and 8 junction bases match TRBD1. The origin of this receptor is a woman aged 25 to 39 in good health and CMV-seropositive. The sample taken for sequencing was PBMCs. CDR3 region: CASSYSGQGRDGYTF. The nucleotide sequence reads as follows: TGTGCCAGCAGTTACTCCGGACAGGGAAGGGATGGCTACACCTTC.